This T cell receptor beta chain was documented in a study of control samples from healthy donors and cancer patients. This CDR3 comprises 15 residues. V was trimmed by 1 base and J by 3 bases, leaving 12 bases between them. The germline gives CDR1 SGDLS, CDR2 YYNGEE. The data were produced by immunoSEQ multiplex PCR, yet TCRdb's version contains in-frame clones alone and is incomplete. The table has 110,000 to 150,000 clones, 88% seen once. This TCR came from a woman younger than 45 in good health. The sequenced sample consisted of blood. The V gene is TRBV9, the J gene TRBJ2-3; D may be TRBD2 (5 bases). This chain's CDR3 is CASSVKGVRTDTQYF. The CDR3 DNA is TGTGCCAGCAGCGTAAAGGGAGTCAGGACAGATACGCAGTATTTT.